The next 14 T cell receptor beta chains were all read from a single sample in a study of Graves' ophthalmopathy and Graves' hyperthyroidism. RNA transcripts served as template for amplifying TCR beta CDR3 sequences. Investigators did first-round RT-PCR with HTBI primers, then second-round multiplex PCR. MiXCR, applied by TCRdb to the multiplex PCR reads, yields one record per CDR3 protein. Found here are around 660,000 distinct CDR3 sequences, about two fifths of them singletons; the top ten hold 3% to 4%. Specimen: peripheral blood. These receptors all stem from an adult man with Graves' ophthalmopathy.

The chain joins TRBV6-5 to TRBJ2-5; D may match TRBD1 or TRBD2 (5 bases each). The germline CDR1 and CDR2 sequences are MNHEY and SVGAGI. The length of the CDR3 is 16 residues. The germline V and J ends were trimmed by 5 bases and 1 base, with 17 bases remaining between them. The CDR3 reads CASSPLLGTGQETQYF. The CDR3 nucleotides read TGTGCCAGCAGTCCACTTCTCGGGACCGGCCAAGAGACCCAGTACTTC.

Details on this clonotype: A read error may produce the germline difference seen at one junction end. This chain links TRBV10-3 with TRBJ2-5; 7 nucleotides line up with TRBD1. The CDR3 has 13 amino acids. The germline V gene encodes CDR1 ENHRY and CDR2 SYGVKD. In DNA form, the CDR3 reads TGTGCCAGCAGTCGGGACAGCAAAGAGACCCAGTACTTC. Its translation is CASSRDSKETQYF.

The chain recombines TRBV27 with TRBJ1-6; possible D gene TRBD1, 5 bases. The ends were cut back, 3 bases at V and 9 bases at J, with 9 bases in the middle. Germline CDR1 is MNHEY and CDR2 is SMNVEV (reference sequence). The CDR3 covers 13 residues. In nucleotides, the CDR3 is TGTGCCAGCAGTTTTGGGGGTACTTCACCCCTCCACTTT. Translated: CASSFGGTSPLHF.

This clonotype appeared many times. CDR3 region: CAKQQDGNEKLFF. DNA of the CDR3: TGTGCCAAACAACAAGACGGTAATGAAAAACTGTTTTTT. The chain links TRBV2 to TRBJ1-4; D is unclear. V was trimmed by 10 bases and J by 4 bases, leaving 13 bases between them. The CDR3 is 13 amino acids. Germline values: CDR1 SNHLY, CDR2 FYNNEI.

V and J are TRBV7-7 and TRBJ1-1; 10 nucleotides match TRBD1. The CDR3 loop spans 16 amino acids. Per the germline V gene, CDR1 is SSHAT and CDR2 is FNYEAQ (reference sequence). The V segment lost 5 bases and the J segment 5 bases; nucleotides outside the gene matches: 11. The chain's CDR3 is CASSPRRTGGVTEAFF. The CDR3 DNA is TGTGCCAGCAGCCCCCGCAGGACAGGGGGGGTAACTGAAGCTTTCTTT.

This clonotype came up once. CDR3 residues: CASSQDATSGGETQYF. The CDR3 coding sequence is TGCGCCAGCAGCCAAGATGCGACTAGCGGGGGGGAGACCCAGTACTTC. The rearrangement joins TRBV4-3 to TRBJ2-5; 13 bases agree with TRBD2. The V gene's germline CDR1 is LGHNA and CDR2 YSLEER. The length of the CDR3 is 16 residues. J was trimmed by 5 bases and V by 0 bases; bases with no gene match: 3.

This clonotype was found many times. The genes are TRBV6-5 and TRBJ1-1; D possibly corresponds to TRBD1 (5 bases). CDR1 is MNHEY and CDR2 is SVGAGI in the germline V gene. This CDR3 comprises 14 residues. The V and J ends lost 2 bases and 1 base respectively, with 8 bases between them. The CDR3 loop reads CASSYPDKNTEAFF. Written as DNA, the CDR3 is TGTGCCAGCAGTTACCCGGACAAGAACACTGAAGCTTTCTTT.

The V call is TRBV10-3, the J call TRBJ2-7, with 7 bases matching TRBD2. CDR1 is ENHRY, CDR2 SYGVKD, per germline. The ends lost 3 bases at V and 7 bases at J; junction bases unmatched: 6. The CDR3 has 13 amino acids. This chain's CDR3 is CAISDAGDNEQYF. The CDR3 DNA follows: TGTGCCATCAGTGATGCGGGAGACAATGAGCAGTACTTC.

Many counts were recorded for this clonotype. The chain joins TRBV7-8 to TRBJ2-7; D is unresolved. There are 14 residues in the CDR3. Trimming cost V 5 bases and J 0 bases, with 11 bases left between them. Germline assignment: CDR1 SGHVS and CDR2 FQNEAQ. CDR3 in DNA: TGTGCCAGCAGCGACAAAAGAAGCTCCTACGAGCAGTACTTC. Translated, it gives CASSDKRSSYEQYF.

Many counts were recorded for this clonotype. The chain recombines TRBV19 with TRBJ2-6; D gene ambiguous. V lost 7 bases and J 0 bases, leaving 13 bases between the germline ends. The germline CDR1 and CDR2 sequences are LNHDA and SQIVND (reference sequence). The CDR3 covers 16 residues. CDR3 nucleotide sequence: TGTGCCAGTAAGGGCAGCGAGAGCTCTGGGGCCAACGTCCTGACTTTC. This gives the protein CASKGSESSGANVLTF.

This clonotype was seen ten or more times. V gene TRBV25-1 combines with J gene TRBJ2-5; 7 bases are shared with TRBD1. The CDR3 is 14 amino acids. Germline V gene sequence: CDR1 MGHDK, CDR2 SYGVNS. The J segment lost 1 base and the V segment lost 6 bases, leaving 5 bases of the junction unmatched. The CDR3 loop is CASSADRAQETQYF. The DNA of the CDR3 is TGTGCCAGCAGCGCCGACAGGGCCCAAGAGACCCAGTACTTC.

This clonotype was observed a handful of times. The chain couples TRBV5-4 to TRBJ1-2; D not resolved. The V gene lost 0 bases and the J gene lost 5 bases, with 8 bases spanning the gap. The CDR3 sequence is 13 residues long. The germline CDR1 and CDR2 sequences are SGHNT and YYREEE (reference sequence). CDR3 sequence (DNA): TGTGCCAGCAGCTTGGAGTACCGATATGGCTACACCTTC. It is translated as CASSLEYRYGYTF. Supplemented by reference TRBV5-4 and TRBJ1-2, the full variable domain reads ETGVTQSPTHLIKTRGQQVTLRCSSQSGHNTVSWYQQALGQGPQFIFQYYREEENGRGNFPPRFSGLQFPNYSSELNVNALELDDSALYLCASSLEYRYGYTFGSGTRLTVV.

As DNA, the CDR3 is TGCAGTGCTAGAGCAGGGACGAACACTGAAGCTTTCTTT. Translation gives CSARAGTNTEAFF. The V and J genes are TRBV20-1 and TRBJ1-1, with D perhaps matching TRBD1 (5 bases). V was shortened by 1 base and J by 1 base, with 7 bases between the two germline ends. The CDR3 loop spans 13 amino acids. CDR1 is DFQATT, CDR2 SNEGSKA, per germline (reference sequence).

This clonotype was counted ten times or more. This rearrangement joins TRBV20-1 to TRBJ2-5; maybe TRBD1 (6 bases). V dropped 3 bases and J dropped 3 bases, with 11 bases sitting between them. Per germline, CDR1 DFQATT and CDR2 SNEGSKA (reference sequence). The CDR3 runs to 13 residues. CDR3 loop: CSASEAGEETQYF. In nucleotides, the CDR3 is TGCAGTGCTAGTGAGGCAGGGGAAGAGACCCAGTACTTC.